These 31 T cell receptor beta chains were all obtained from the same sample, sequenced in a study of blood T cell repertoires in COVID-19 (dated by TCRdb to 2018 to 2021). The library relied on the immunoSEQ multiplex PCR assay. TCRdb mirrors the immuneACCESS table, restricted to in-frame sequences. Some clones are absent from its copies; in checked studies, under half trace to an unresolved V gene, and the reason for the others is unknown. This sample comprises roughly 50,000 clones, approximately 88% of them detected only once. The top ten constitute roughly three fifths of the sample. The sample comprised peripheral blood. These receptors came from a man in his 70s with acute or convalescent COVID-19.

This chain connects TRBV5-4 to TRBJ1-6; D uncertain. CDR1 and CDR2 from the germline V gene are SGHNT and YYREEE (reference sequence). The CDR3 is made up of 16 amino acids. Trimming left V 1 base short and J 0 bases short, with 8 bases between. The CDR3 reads CASSLSFSSYNSPLHF. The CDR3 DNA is TGTGCCAGCAGCTTGTCGTTCTCCTCCTATAATTCACCCCTCCACTTT.

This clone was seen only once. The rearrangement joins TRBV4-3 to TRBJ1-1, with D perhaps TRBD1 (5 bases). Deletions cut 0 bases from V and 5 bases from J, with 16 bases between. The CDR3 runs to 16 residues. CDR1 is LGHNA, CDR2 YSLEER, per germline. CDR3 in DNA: TGCGCCAGCAGCCAAGAAGTTCAGGGCTTGTTTACTGAAGCTTTCTTT. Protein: CASSQEVQGLFTEAFF.

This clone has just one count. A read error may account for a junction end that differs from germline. CDR3 bases: TGTGCCAGCAGTTTAGGGACAGGGTCTATCTACAATGAGCAGTTCTTC. The encoded protein is CASSLGTGSIYNEQFF. This chain links TRBV7-9 with TRBJ2-1; 9 bases map to TRBD1. The CDR3 runs to 16 residues. Germline-derived CDR1 and CDR2 are SEHNR and FQNEAQ (reference sequence).

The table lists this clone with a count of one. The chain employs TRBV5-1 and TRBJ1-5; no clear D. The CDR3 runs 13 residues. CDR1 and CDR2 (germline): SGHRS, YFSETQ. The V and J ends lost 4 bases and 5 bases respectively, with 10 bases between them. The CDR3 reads CASSPDLDQPQHF. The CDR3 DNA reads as TGCGCCAGCAGCCCAGATCTTGATCAGCCCCAGCATTTT.

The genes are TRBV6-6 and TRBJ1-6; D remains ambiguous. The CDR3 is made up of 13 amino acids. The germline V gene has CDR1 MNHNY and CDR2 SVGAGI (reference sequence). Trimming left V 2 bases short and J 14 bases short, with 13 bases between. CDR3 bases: TGTGCCAGCAGTTACGCTGACCTAGCGGCCCTCCACTTT. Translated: CASSYADLAALHF.

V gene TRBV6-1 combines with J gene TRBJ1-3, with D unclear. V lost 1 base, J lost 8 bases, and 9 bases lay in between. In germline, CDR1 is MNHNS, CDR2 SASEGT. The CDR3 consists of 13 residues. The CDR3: CASSEETTHTIYF. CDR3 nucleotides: TGTGCCAGCAGTGAAGAGACAACGCACACCATATATTTT.

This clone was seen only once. The CDR3 region is CASSLVGTGNEQYF. The CDR3 DNA sequence: TGCGCCAGCAGCTTAGTTGGGACAGGGAACGAGCAGTACTTC. The chain uses TRBV5-1 and TRBJ2-7, with 9 bases that match TRBD1. Germline loops: CDR1 SGHRS, CDR2 YFSETQ. The CDR3 spans 14 residues. V lost 2 bases to trimming and J lost 5 bases; unmatched junction nucleotides: 5.

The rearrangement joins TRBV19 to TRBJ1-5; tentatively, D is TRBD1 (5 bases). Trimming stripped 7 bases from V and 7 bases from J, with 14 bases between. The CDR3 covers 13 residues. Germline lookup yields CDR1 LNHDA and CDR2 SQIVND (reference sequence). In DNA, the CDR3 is TGTGCCAGTAAAAGACAGATACACCAGCCCCAGCATTTT. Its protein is CASKRQIHQPQHF.

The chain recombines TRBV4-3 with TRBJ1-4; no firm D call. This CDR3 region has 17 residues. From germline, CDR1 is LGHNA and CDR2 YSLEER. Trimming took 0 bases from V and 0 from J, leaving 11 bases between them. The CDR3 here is CASSQDQADPTNEKLFF. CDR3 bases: TGCGCCAGCAGCCAAGATCAGGCAGACCCAACTAATGAAAAACTGTTTTTT.

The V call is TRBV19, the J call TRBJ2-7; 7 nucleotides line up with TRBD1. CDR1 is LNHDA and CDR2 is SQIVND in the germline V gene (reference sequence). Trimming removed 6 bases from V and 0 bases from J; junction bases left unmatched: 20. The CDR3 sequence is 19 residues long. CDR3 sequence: CASRLRDRATSSSSYEQYF. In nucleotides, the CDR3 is TGTGCCAGTAGATTACGGGACAGAGCGACTTCATCTAGCTCCTACGAGCAGTACTTC. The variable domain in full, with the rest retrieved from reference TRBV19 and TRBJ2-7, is DGGITQSPKYLFRKEGQNVTLSCEQNLNHDAMYWYRQDPGQGLRLIYYSQIVNDFQKGDIAEGYSVSREKKESFPLTVTSAQKNPTAFYLCASRLRDRATSSSSYEQYFGPGTRLTVT.

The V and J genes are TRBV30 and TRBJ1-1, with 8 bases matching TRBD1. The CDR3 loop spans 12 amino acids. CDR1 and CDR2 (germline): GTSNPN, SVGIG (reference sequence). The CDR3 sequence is CATGQDYTEAFF. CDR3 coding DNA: TGTGCTACGGGACAGGACTACACTGAAGCTTTCTTT.

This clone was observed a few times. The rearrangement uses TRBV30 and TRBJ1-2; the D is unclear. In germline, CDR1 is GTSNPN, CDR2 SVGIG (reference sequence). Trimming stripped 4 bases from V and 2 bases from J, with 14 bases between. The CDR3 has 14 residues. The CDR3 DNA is TGTGCCTGGACCATAAACGGCGGGAACTATGGCTACACCTTC. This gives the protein CAWTINGGNYGYTF.

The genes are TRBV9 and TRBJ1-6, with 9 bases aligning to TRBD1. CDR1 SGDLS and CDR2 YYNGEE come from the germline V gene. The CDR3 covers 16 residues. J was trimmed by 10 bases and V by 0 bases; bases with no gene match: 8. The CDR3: CASSVGAGTGLSPLHF. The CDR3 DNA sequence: TGTGCCAGCAGCGTAGGAGCCGGGACAGGGCTATCACCCCTCCACTTT.

CDR3 DNA sequence: TGTGCCAGCAGTGAAGAAGGACAGACCTCGAGGGTAGCTTTCTTT. Translating it yields CASSEEGQTSRVAFF. This sequence joins TRBV6-1 and TRBJ1-1; D may be TRBD1 (6 bases). V was clipped by 1 base and J by 10 bases, with 19 bases between them. Germline-derived CDR1 and CDR2 are MNHNS and SASEGT. This CDR3 contains 15 residues.

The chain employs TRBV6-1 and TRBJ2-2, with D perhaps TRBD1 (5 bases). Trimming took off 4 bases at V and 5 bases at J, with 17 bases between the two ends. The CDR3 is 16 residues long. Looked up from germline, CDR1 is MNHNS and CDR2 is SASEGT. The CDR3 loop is CASSALQDRATGELFF. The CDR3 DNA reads TGTGCCAGCAGTGCACTACAAGACAGAGCAACCGGGGAGCTGTTTTTT.

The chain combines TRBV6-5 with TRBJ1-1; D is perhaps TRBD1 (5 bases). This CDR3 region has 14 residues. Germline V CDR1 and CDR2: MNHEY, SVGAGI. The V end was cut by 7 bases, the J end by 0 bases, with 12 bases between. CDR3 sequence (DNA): TGTGCCAGCAACCCCAGGGCTTTGAACACTGAAGCTTTCTTT. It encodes CASNPRALNTEAFF.

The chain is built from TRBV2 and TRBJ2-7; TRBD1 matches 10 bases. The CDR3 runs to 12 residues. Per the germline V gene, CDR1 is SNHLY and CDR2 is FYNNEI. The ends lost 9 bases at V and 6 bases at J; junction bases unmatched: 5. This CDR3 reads CARDRGLGEQYF. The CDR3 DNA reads TGTGCCAGAGACAGGGGGCTTGGCGAGCAGTACTTC.

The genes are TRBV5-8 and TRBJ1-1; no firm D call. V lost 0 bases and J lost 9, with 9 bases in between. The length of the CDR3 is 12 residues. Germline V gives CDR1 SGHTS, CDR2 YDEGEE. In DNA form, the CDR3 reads TGTGCCAGCAGCTTGGTACGGGGAAAAGCTTTCTTT. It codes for CASSLVRGKAFF. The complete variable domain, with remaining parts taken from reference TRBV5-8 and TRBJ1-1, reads EAGVTQSPTHLIKTRGQQATLRCSPISGHTSVYWYQQALGLGLQFLLWYDEGEERNRGNFPPRFSGRQFPNYSSELNVNALELEDSALYLCASSLVRGKAFFGQGTRLTVV.

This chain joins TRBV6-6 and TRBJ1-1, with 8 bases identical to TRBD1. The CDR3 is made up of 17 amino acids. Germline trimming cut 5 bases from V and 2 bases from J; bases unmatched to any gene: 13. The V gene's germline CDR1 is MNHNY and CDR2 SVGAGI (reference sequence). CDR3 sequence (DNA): TGTGCCAGCAGTCCCAGCCCTAGACAGGGGAAAAACACTGAAGCTTTCTTT. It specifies CASSPSPRQGKNTEAFF.

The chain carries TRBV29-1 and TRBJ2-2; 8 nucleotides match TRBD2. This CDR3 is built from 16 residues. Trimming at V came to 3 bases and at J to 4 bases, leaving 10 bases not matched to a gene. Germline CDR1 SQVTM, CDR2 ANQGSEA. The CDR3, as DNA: TGCAGCGTTGAGGTCGGGGGGGCCCGAGGCACCGGGGAGCTGTTTTTT. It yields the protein CSVEVGGARGTGELFF.

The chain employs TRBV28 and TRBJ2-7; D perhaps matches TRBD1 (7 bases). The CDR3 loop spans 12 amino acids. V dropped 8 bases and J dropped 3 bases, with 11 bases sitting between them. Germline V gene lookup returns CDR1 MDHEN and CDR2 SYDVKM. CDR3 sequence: CASRQGGYEQYF. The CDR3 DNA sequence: TGTGCCAGCCGACAGGGAGGCTACGAGCAGTACTTC. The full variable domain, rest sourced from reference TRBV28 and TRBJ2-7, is DVKVTQSSRYLVKRTGEKVFLECVQDMDHENMFWYRQDPGLGLRLIYFSYDVKMKEKGDIPEGYSVSREKKERFSLILESASTNQTSMYLCASRQGGYEQYFGPGTRLTVT.

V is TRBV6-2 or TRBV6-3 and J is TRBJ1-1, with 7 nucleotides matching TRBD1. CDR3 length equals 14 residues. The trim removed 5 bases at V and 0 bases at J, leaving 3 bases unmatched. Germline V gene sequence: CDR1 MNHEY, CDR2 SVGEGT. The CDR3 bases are TGTGCCAGCAGTGCGGGACAGATGAACACTGAAGCTTTCTTT. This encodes CASSAGQMNTEAFF.

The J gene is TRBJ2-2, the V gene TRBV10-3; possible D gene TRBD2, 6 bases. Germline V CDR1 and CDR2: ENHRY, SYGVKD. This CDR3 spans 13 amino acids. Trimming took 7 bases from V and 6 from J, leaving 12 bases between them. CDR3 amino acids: CAIKGREAGELFF. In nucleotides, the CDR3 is TGTGCCATCAAGGGCAGGGAGGCCGGGGAGCTGTTTTTT.

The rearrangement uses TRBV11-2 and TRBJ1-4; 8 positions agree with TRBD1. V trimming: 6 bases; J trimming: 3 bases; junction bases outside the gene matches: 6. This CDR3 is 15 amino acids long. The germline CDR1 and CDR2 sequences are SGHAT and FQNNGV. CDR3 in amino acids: CASSTQGAANEKLFF. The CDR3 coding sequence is TGTGCCAGCAGTACCCAGGGGGCAGCTAATGAAAAACTGTTTTTT. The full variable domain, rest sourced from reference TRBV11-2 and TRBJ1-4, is EAGVAQSPRYKIIEKRQSVAFWCNPISGHATLYWYQQILGQGPKLLIQFQNNGVVDDSQLPKDRFSAERLKGVDSTLKIQPAKLEDSAVYLCASSTQGAANEKLFFGSGTQLSVL.

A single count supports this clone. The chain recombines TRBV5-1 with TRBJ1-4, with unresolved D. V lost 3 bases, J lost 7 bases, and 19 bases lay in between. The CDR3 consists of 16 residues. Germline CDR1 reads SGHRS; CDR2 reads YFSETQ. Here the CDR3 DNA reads TGCGCCAGCAGCTGGGCCCGGGGAAGGTCAGTTGAAAAACTGTTTTTT. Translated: CASSWARGRSVEKLFF.

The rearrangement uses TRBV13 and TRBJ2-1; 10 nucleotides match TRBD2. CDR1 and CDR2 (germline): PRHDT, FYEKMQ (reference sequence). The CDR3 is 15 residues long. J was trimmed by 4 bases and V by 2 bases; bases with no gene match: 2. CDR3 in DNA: TGTGCCAGCAGCTTAACAGCGGGAGGGTACAATGAGCAGTTCTTC. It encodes CASSLTAGGYNEQFF.

The DNA for the CDR3 is TGTGCCAGCAGCAGCCGGGCCCCGGGCGGGAGCGAGCAGTACTTC. It is translated as CASSSRAPGGSEQYF. The chain couples TRBV5-5 to TRBJ2-7, with 7 positions matching TRBD2. Germline V gene sequence: CDR1 SGHKS, CDR2 YYEKEE (reference sequence). Germline trimming cut 4 bases from V and 6 bases from J; bases unmatched to any gene: 13. The length of the CDR3 is 15 residues.

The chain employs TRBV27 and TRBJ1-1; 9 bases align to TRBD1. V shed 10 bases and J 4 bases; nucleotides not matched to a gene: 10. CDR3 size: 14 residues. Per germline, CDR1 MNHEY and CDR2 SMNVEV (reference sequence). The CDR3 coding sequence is TGTGCCACTTCGCGGACAGGGGACGGCACTGAAGCTTTCTTT. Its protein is CATSRTGDGTEAFF.

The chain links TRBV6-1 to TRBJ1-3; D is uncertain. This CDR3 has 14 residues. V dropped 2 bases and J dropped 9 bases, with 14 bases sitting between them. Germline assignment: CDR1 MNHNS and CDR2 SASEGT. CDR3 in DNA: TGTGCCAGCAGTGAAACCGGACTTCGGGGCACCATATATTTT. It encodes CASSETGLRGTIYF.

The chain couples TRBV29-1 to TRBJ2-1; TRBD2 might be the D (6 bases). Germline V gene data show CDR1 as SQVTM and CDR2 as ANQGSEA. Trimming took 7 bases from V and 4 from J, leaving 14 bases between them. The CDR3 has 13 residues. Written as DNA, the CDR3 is TGCAGCGCCTCGGTTGGGGGGTACAATGAGCAGTTCTTC. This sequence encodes CSASVGGYNEQFF.

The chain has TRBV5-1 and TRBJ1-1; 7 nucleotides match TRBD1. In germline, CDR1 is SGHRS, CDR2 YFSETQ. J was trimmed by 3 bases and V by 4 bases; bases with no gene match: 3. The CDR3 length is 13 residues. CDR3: CASSPGQYTEAFF. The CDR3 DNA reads TGCGCCAGCAGCCCGGGACAGTACACTGAAGCTTTCTTT.